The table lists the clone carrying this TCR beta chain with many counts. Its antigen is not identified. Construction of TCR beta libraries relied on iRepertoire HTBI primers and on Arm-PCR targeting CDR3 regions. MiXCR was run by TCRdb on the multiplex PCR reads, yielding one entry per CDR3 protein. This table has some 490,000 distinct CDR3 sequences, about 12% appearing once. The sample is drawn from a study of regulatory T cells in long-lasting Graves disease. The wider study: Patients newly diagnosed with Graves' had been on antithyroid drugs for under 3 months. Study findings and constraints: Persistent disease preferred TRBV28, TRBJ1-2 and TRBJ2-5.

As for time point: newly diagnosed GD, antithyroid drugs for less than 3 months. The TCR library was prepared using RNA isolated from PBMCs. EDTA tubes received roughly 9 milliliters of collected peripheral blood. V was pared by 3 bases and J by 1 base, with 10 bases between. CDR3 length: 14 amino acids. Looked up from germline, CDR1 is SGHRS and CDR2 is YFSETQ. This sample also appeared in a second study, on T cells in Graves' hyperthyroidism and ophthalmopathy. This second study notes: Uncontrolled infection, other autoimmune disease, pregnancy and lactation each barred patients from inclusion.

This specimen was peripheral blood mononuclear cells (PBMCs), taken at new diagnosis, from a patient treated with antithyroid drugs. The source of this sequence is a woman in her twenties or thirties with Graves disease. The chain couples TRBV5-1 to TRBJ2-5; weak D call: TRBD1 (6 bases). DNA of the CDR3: TGCGCCAGCAGCTCTCAGGGGCGCCAAGAGACCCAGTACTTC. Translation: CASSSQGRQETQYF.